The 31 T cell receptor beta chains in this list originate from one sample, sequenced in a study of blood T cells in healthy people across ages. The second PCR ran about 7 to 12 cycles with a sample-barcoded 5' primer and J-beta primers. Using its own MiXCR run on the 5' RACE reads, TCRdb lists one record per CDR3 protein. Of approximately 1.5 million distinct CDR3 sequences listed, roughly 43% are singletons. The sequencing sample was made of blood. The receptors here all came from a woman aged 18-29 years in good health.

The CDR3 here is CASGGGNTEAFF. For the CDR3, the DNA is TGTGCCAGTGGGGGAGGGAACACTGAAGCTTTCTTT. The V call is TRBV6-1, the J call TRBJ1-1; maybe TRBD1 (5 bases). Germline V gene lookup returns CDR1 MNHNS and CDR2 SASEGT. The CDR3 length is 12 residues. V was pared by 9 bases and J by 1 base, with 9 bases between.

The chain combines TRBV5-1 with TRBJ1-1; 8 nucleotides line up with TRBD1. V shed 3 bases, J shed 9 bases, and the junction held 10 bases outside the gene matches. The CDR3 is 14 amino acids. Looked up from germline, CDR1 is SGHRS and CDR2 is YFSETQ. The CDR3 loop reads CASSWSGTGSQAFF. In DNA form, the CDR3 reads TGCGCCAGCAGCTGGTCCGGGACAGGCTCCCAAGCTTTCTTT.

With regard to this clonotype: A junction end diverges from the germline sequence, so it may reflect a read error. V is TRBV7-7 and J is TRBJ2-5, with D perhaps matching TRBD2 (6 bases). Germline V gene sequence: CDR1 SSHAT, CDR2 FNYEAQ (reference sequence). The CDR3 runs 15 residues. The DNA for the CDR3 is TGTGCTAGCAGCTCCGATTCCGTTAGCGGCAATGAGCAGTACTTC. Its protein is CASSSDSVSGNEQYF. Variable domain in full (rest from reference TRBV7-7 and TRBJ2-5): GAGVSQSPRYKVTKRGQDVTLRCDPISSHATLYWYQQALGQGPEFLTYFNYEAQPDKSGLPSDRFSAERPEGSISTLTIQRTEQRDSAMYRCASSSDSVSGNEQYFGPGTRLLVL.

V usage is TRBV4-3 and J usage is TRBJ1-4; 7 nucleotides align to TRBD1. J lost 0 bases, V lost 1 base, and 5 bases had no gene match. The CDR3 contains 17 residues. The germline gives CDR1 LGHNA, CDR2 YSLEER. This CDR3 reads CASSQGRGTATNEKLFF. CDR3 in DNA: TGCGCCAGCAGCCAAGGCAGGGGGACTGCAACTAATGAAAAACTGTTTTTT.

The chain employs TRBV20-1 and TRBJ1-1; no firm D call. The length of the CDR3 is 16 residues. The V end lost 2 bases, the J end lost 2 bases, and 18 bases lay between the germline ends. CDR1 DFQATT and CDR2 SNEGSKA come from the germline V gene (reference sequence). The CDR3 DNA is TGCAGTGCTAGAATCCAGCAACGAAAACGCAACACTGAAGCTTTCTTT. Translated, it gives CSARIQQRKRNTEAFF.

The genes are TRBV27 and TRBJ2-1; 11 nucleotides align to TRBD2. The trim removed 9 bases at V and 1 base at J, leaving 14 bases unmatched. Germline V gene data show CDR1 as MNHEY and CDR2 as SMNVEV (reference sequence). The length of the CDR3 is 18 residues. Here the CDR3 DNA reads TGTGCCAGTAGTCCTAGCGGGAGGCCCTCGAGGTCCTACAATGAGCAGTTCTTC. It specifies CASSPSGRPSRSYNEQFF.

V usage is TRBV4-1 and J usage is TRBJ2-1, with D tentatively TRBD1 (6 bases). Germline values: CDR1 MGHRA, CDR2 YSYEKL. The ends were cut back, 4 bases at V and 1 base at J, with 17 bases in the middle. The CDR3 covers 17 residues. This CDR3 is CASSPGPRTASYNEQFF. CDR3 nucleotide sequence: TGCGCCAGCAGCCCGGGCCCTAGGACAGCGTCCTACAATGAGCAGTTCTTC.

V and J are TRBV10-3 and TRBJ2-1; D remains unclear. V dropped 2 bases and J dropped 1 base, with 9 bases sitting between them. The CDR3 consists of 15 residues. Germline V gene sequence: CDR1 ENHRY, CDR2 SYGVKD. The CDR3 spells CAISEDTESYNEQFF. The CDR3 coding sequence is TGTGCCATCAGTGAGGACACGGAGTCCTACAATGAGCAGTTCTTC.

This clonotype appeared a few times. The CDR3 loop reads CSASFPAVDTQYF. The CDR3 region has the DNA TGCAGTGCTAGTTTCCCTGCGGTCGATACGCAGTATTTT. V and J are TRBV20-1 and TRBJ2-3; D remains ambiguous. Trimming cost V 3 bases and J 6 bases, with 13 bases left between them. CDR3 size: 13 residues. Germline assignment: CDR1 DFQATT and CDR2 SNEGSKA (reference sequence).

This clonotype was detected once. At one of its ends the junction is not consistent with the germline gene, which may arise from a read error. The chain uses TRBV7-9 and TRBJ2-7; D tentatively reads TRBD1 or TRBD2 (6 bases each). This CDR3 has 12 residues. Germline CDR1 SEHNR, CDR2 FQNEAQ (reference sequence). Here the CDR3 reads CVSSLGGGEQYF. As DNA, the CDR3 is TGTGTCAGCAGCTTAGGAGGGGGGGAGCAGTACTTC. The variable domain in full, with the rest retrieved from reference TRBV7-9 and TRBJ2-7, is DTGVSQNPRHKITKRGQNVTFRCDPISEHNRLYWYRQTLGQGPEFLTYFQNEAQLEKSRLLSDRFSAERPKGSFSTLEIQRTEQGDSAMYLCVSSLGGGEQYFGPGTRLTVT.

In the case of this clonotype: Germline and junction disagree at one end, which may indicate a read error. The rearrangement links TRBV7-7 to TRBJ2-7; weak D call: TRBD2 (6 bases). The germline V gene encodes CDR1 SSHAT and CDR2 FNYEAQ (reference sequence). The CDR3 length is 14 residues. CDR3: CASSFRWGDYEQYF. CDR3 coding DNA: TGTGCTAGCAGTTTCCGTTGGGGGGACTACGAGCAGTACTTC.

The chain uses TRBV24-1 and TRBJ1-2; D is possibly TRBD1 (5 bases). Germline V gives CDR1 KGHDR, CDR2 SFDVKD. Between the trimmed V and J ends, which lost 4 bases and 8 bases, there was a span of 16 bases. The length of the CDR3 is 14 residues. CDR3 sequence: CATSEIGGSGGYTF. The CDR3, as DNA: TGTGCCACCAGTGAAATCGGGGGATCGGGAGGCTACACCTTC.

The chain employs TRBV29-1 and TRBJ2-7, with D unresolved. This CDR3 has 13 residues. CDR1 is SQVTM, CDR2 ANQGSEA, per germline. V lost 2 bases and J lost 2, with 10 bases in between. This CDR3 is CSVETAETYEQYF. The CDR3 DNA is TGCAGCGTTGAAACGGCGGAAACCTACGAGCAGTACTTC.

This clonotype was observed many times. The V call is TRBV2, the J call TRBJ2-7; D gene ambiguous. V was cut by 7 bases and J by 2 bases, with 9 bases left in between. The CDR3 extends over 12 amino acids. CDR1 is SNHLY, CDR2 FYNNEI, per germline. As DNA, the CDR3 is TGTGCCAGCACACCCCCAACCTACGAGCAGTACTTC. Its protein is CASTPPTYEQYF.

The V and J genes are TRBV7-2 and TRBJ2-1; D not certain. V lost 0 bases, J lost 3 bases, and 9 bases lay in between. Germline V gene sequence: CDR1 SGHTA, CDR2 FQGNSA. CDR3 length: 15 amino acids. CDR3 coding DNA: TGTGCCAGCAGCTTAGCGCGGAACAGCTACAATGAGCAGTTCTTC. Residues: CASSLARNSYNEQFF.

The chain is built from TRBV29-1 and TRBJ1-2; 8 bases align to TRBD1. The CDR3 extends over 15 amino acids. The V segment lost 4 bases and the J segment 9 bases; nucleotides outside the gene matches: 16. Germline CDR1 reads SQVTM; CDR2 reads ANQGSEA. This CDR3 reads CSVGGNTGGSYSYTF. In nucleotides, the CDR3 is TGCAGCGTTGGAGGGAATACAGGGGGATCGTATAGCTACACCTTC. The entire variable domain, with the rest obtained from reference TRBV29-1 and TRBJ1-2, is as follows: SAVISQKPSRDICQRGTSLTIQCQVDSQVTMMFWYRQQPGQSLTLIATANQGSEATYESGFVIDKFPISRPNLTFSTLTVSNMSPEDSSIYLCSVGGNTGGSYSYTFGSGTRLTVV.

V is TRBV7-9 and J is TRBJ2-1; D perhaps matches TRBD1 (7 bases). Germline lookup yields CDR1 SEHNR and CDR2 FQNEAQ (reference sequence). V lost 8 bases to trimming and J lost 5 bases, with 16 bases between them. This CDR3 has 14 amino acids. The CDR3 bases are TGTGCCAGCGTCATTCAGGGGGGCAACAATGAGCAGTTCTTC. Residues: CASVIQGGNNEQFF.

The chain recombines TRBV10-3 with TRBJ1-5; D may be TRBD1 (5 bases). The ends were cut back, 3 bases at V and 3 bases at J, with 9 bases in the middle. CDR3 length equals 14 residues. The germline V gene encodes CDR1 ENHRY and CDR2 SYGVKD. The CDR3 region has the DNA TGTGCCATCAGTGATTTAGGGGACAATCAGCCCCAGCATTTT. Its translation: CAISDLGDNQPQHF.

CDR3 sequence reads: CATSDGTGHPSTDTQYF. CDR3 coding DNA: TGTGCCACCAGTGATGGGACAGGGCACCCTAGCACAGATACGCAGTATTTT. The V and J genes are TRBV24-1 and TRBJ2-3, with 9 bases lining up with TRBD1. CDR3 size: 17 residues. Germline lookup yields CDR1 KGHDR and CDR2 SFDVKD. V lost 3 bases and J lost 0; bases outside the gene matches: 6.

The gene calls are TRBV20-1 and TRBJ2-7, with D possibly being TRBD1 or TRBD2 (6 bases each). Trimming took off 6 bases at V and 0 bases at J, with 21 bases between the two ends. The length of the CDR3 is 16 residues. The germline V gene has CDR1 DFQATT and CDR2 SNEGSKA (reference sequence). CDR3 sequence (DNA): TGCAGTGCCCCTAAGGGGGGCGTTATCGGCTCCTACGAGCAGTACTTC. As protein: CSAPKGGVIGSYEQYF.

The CDR3 reads CASSLGQGWRNGYTF. The CDR3 DNA is TGTGCCAGCAGCTTAGGGCAGGGGTGGCGGAATGGCTACACCTTC. The chain is built from TRBV7-2 and TRBJ1-2; D might be TRBD1 (6 bases). Looked up from germline, CDR1 is SGHTA and CDR2 is FQGNSA. The CDR3 totals 15 residues. The V end was cut by 1 base, the J end by 6 bases, with 15 bases between.

This clonotype came up a few times. The V gene is TRBV20-1, the J gene TRBJ2-7; 8 bases map to TRBD2. CDR3 size: 13 residues. The junction had 5 bases not matched to a gene; V was cut back by 5 bases and J by 2 bases. Per the germline V gene, CDR1 is DFQATT and CDR2 is SNEGSKA (reference sequence). CDR3 residues: CSAGGGPTYEQYF. The CDR3 coding sequence is TGCAGTGCTGGCGGGGGGCCCACCTACGAGCAGTACTTC.

The chain uses TRBV24-1 and TRBJ2-7; maybe TRBD1 (5 bases). Germline V gene data show CDR1 as KGHDR and CDR2 as SFDVKD. V was pared by 8 bases and J by 3 bases, with 13 bases between. The CDR3 contains 13 residues. CDR3 coding DNA: TGTGCCACCACCCGACAGTGGCTCTACGAGCAGTACTTC. Its translation: CATTRQWLYEQYF.

This clonotype has only a few counts. The chain has TRBV20-1 and TRBJ1-2, with TRBD1 as a possible D gene (5 bases). Per germline, CDR1 DFQATT and CDR2 SNEGSKA (reference sequence). CDR3 length equals 11 residues. Trimming took 6 bases from V and 4 from J, leaving 9 bases between them. The DNA for the CDR3 is TGCAGTGCGGGACGGTCCTATGGCTACACCTTC. Its protein is CSAGRSYGYTF.

This chain links TRBV12-3 or TRBV12-4 with TRBJ2-7; no firm D call. The CDR3 length is 11 residues. V gave up 3 bases and J gave up 6 bases, with 6 bases separating them. CDR3 residues: CASSFYGEQYF. In nucleotides, the CDR3 is TGTGCCAGCAGTTTCTACGGCGAGCAGTACTTC.

This chain joins TRBV23-1 and TRBJ1-2; TRBD1 is a possible D gene (5 bases). TRBV23-1 is treated as an ORF (open reading frame) with a function not yet certain. V lost 6 bases and J lost 4, with 15 bases in between. The CDR3 runs 14 residues. DNA for the CDR3: TGCGCCAGCAGAAGTGAGGGGAACCGCTATGGCTACACCTTC. Translation: CASRSEGNRYGYTF.

This clonotype has a handful of counts. This sequence joins TRBV6-5 and TRBJ1-5; D call uncertain. CDR1 and CDR2 from the germline V gene are MNHEY and SVGAGI. V was cut by 2 bases and J by 1 base, with 9 bases left in between. This CDR3 is built from 15 residues. The CDR3 here is CASSYGPDSNQPQHF. CDR3 DNA: TGTGCCAGCAGTTACGGCCCGGACAGCAATCAGCCCCAGCATTTT.

There are a few counts of this clonotype. The J gene is TRBJ2-5, the V gene TRBV29-1; possible D gene TRBD1, 6 bases. This CDR3 has 12 amino acids. CDR1 and CDR2 from the germline V gene are SQVTM and ANQGSEA. Trimming shortened V by 4 bases and J by 5 bases, and 11 bases separated the two germline ends. The CDR3 DNA follows: TGCAGCGTTGGGTCAGGGGACGAGACCCAGTACTTC. Its translation: CSVGSGDETQYF.

The CDR3 loop is CASRAGRTVEAFF. The CDR3 region has the DNA TGTGCCAGCAGGGCTGGTAGAACTGTTGAAGCTTTCTTT. The gene calls are TRBV2 and TRBJ1-1, with D uncertain. Germline CDR1 reads SNHLY; CDR2 reads FYNNEI. The CDR3 sequence is 13 residues long. The V gene lost 6 bases and the J gene lost 7 bases, with 15 bases spanning the gap.

There are a few counts of this clonotype. The rearrangement joins TRBV12-3 or TRBV12-4 to TRBJ1-2, with 11 positions matching TRBD1. The CDR3 totals 15 residues. The V gene end was trimmed by 3 bases and the J gene end by 6 bases; junction bases not matched to a gene: 6. CDR3 region: CASSLRTGGGDGYTF. The DNA of the CDR3 is TGTGCCAGCAGTTTGAGGACAGGGGGCGGGGATGGCTACACCTTC.

The chain links TRBV6-2 or TRBV6-3 to TRBJ2-7; TRBD1 is a possible D gene (6 bases). Germline values: CDR1 MNHEY, CDR2 SVGEGT. V was clipped by 6 bases and J by 2 bases, with 14 bases between them. The CDR3 length is 14 residues. In DNA form, the CDR3 reads TGTGCCAGCAGATCACAGGGTGGCACCTACGAGCAGTACTTC. As protein: CASRSQGGTYEQYF.